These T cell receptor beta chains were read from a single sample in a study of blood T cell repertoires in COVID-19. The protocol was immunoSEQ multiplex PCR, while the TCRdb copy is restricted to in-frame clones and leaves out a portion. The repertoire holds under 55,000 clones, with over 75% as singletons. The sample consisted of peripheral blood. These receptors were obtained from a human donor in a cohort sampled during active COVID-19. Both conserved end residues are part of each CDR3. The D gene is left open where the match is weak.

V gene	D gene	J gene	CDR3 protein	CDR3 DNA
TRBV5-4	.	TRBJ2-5	CASSLGGGEPRQTQYF	TGTGCCAGCAGCTTGGGTGGCGGGGAGCCTAGGCAGACCCAGTACTTC
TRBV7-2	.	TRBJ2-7	CASSLEASSGHEQYF	TGTGCCAGCAGCTTAGAGGCTAGCAGCGGCCACGAGCAGTACTTC
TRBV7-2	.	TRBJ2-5	CASSSLRETETQYF	TGTGCCAGCAGCTCCCTCAGGGAAACAGAGACCCAGTACTTC
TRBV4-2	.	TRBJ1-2	CASSQESRVQAGYTF	TGTGCCAGCAGCCAAGAATCCAGGGTTCAGGCTGGCTACACCTTC
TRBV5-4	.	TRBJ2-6	CASSLGGSSGANVLTF	TGTGCCAGCAGCTTGGGCGGCAGCTCTGGGGCCAACGTCCTGACTTTC
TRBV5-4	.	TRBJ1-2	CASSLGGTPLVGYTF	TGTGCCAGCAGCTTGGGTGGCACCCCCTTGGTTGGCTACACCTTC
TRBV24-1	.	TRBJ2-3	CATSDFRGLGDTQYF	TGTGCCACCAGTGATTTCCGCGGGCTGGGAGATACGCAGTATTTT
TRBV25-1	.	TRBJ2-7	CASSESWQTYEQYF	TGTGCCAGCAGTGAATCCTGGCAGACCTACGAGCAGTACTTC
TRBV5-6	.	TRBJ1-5	CASSRNTGYGNQPQHF	TGTGCCAGCAGCCGAAACACAGGGTACGGCAATCAGCCCCAGCATTTT
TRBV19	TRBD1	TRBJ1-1	CASLNRGPVTEAFF	TGTGCCAGCCTGAACAGGGGGCCTGTCACTGAAGCTTTCTTT
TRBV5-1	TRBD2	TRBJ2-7	CASRLLAGAYEQYF	TGCGCCAGCAGGCTACTAGCGGGGGCCTACGAGCAGTACTTC
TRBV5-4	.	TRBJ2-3	CASSPRGSAINTQYF	TGTGCCAGCAGCCCCCGGGGGTCAGCGATAAATACGCAGTATTTT
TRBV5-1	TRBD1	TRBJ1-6	CASSWTLRGPNSPLHF	TGCGCCAGCAGCTGGACCCTTAGGGGGCCTAATTCACCCCTCCACTTT